This T cell receptor (beta chain) emerged from a study of CD8+CD57+ T cells in acquired aplastic anemia. Researchers used genomic DNA as the template to profile TCR beta VDJ and CDR3. TCRdb re-analysed the reads in MiXCR, keeping a single row per CDR3 protein. Of just over 200,000 distinct CDR3 sequences in the sample, roughly two thirds were seen once. CDR3 size: 16 residues. J gave up 5 bases and V 3 bases, and 11 bases lay outside the gene matches. CDR1 and CDR2 from the germline V gene are SGHDT and YYEEEE. Flow cytometry had shown expanded CD8+CD57+ cells in the patients chosen for sequencing. This rearrangement joins TRBV5-6 to TRBJ2-3, with 8 nucleotides matching TRBD2. The material sequenced was sorted CD4+, CD8+, or CD8+CD57+ T cells (not recorded which) from PBMCs. This TCR came from a human donor with aplastic anemia. CDR3 protein: CASSYAVGAGGDTQYF. The CDR3 nucleotides read TGTGCCAGCAGCTACGCCGTCGGGGCGGGAGGAGATACGCAGTATTTT. Drawing the rest from reference TRBV5-6 and TRBJ2-3, the complete variable domain is DAGVTQSPTHLIKTRGQQVTLRCSPKSGHDTVSWYQQALGQGPQFIFQYYEEEERQRGNFPDRFSGHQFPNYSSELNVNALLLGDSALYLCASSYAVGAGGDTQYFGPGTRLTVL.